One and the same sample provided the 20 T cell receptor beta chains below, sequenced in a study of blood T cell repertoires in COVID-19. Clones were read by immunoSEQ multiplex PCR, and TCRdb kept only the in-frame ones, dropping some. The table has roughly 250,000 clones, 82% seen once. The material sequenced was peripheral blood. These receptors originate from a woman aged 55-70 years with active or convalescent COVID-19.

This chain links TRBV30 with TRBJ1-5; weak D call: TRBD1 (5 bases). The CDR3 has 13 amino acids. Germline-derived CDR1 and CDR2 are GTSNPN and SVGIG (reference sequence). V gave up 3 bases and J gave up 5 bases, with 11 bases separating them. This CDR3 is CAWRGGYDQPQHF. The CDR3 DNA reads TGTGCCTGGAGGGGGGGGTATGATCAGCCCCAGCATTTT.

CDR3 sequence reads: CASSLSPLAGGHNEQFF. CDR3 coding DNA: TGTGCCAGCAGTTTATCACCCCTAGCGGGGGGTCACAATGAGCAGTTCTTC. The chain couples TRBV27 to TRBJ2-1; 11 positions agree with TRBD2. V trimming: 0 bases; J trimming: 5 bases; junction bases outside the gene matches: 6. Germline loops: CDR1 MNHEY, CDR2 SMNVEV (reference sequence). There are 17 residues in the CDR3.

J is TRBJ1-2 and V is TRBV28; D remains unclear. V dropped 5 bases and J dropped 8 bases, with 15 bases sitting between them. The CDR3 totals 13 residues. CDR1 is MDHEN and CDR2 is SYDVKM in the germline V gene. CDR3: CASSQNQVVGYTF. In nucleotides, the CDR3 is TGTGCCAGCAGTCAGAACCAGGTGGTCGGCTACACCTTC.

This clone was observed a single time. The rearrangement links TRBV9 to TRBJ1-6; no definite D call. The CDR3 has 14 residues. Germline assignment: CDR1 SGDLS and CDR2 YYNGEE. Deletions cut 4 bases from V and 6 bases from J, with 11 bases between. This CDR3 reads CASSTRAPNSPLHF. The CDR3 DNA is TGTGCCAGCAGCACGAGGGCACCTAATTCACCCCTCCACTTT. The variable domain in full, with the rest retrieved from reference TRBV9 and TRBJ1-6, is DSGVTQTPKHLITATGQRVTLRCSPRSGDLSVYWYQQSLDQGLQFLIQYYNGEERAKGNILERFSAQQFPDLHSELNLSSLELGDSALYFCASSTRAPNSPLHFGNGTRLTVT.

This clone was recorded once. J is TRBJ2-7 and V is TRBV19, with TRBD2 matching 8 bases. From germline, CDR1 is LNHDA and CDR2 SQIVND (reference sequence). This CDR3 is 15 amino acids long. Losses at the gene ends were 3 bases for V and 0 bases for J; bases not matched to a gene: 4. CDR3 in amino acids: CASSIGGAFSYEQYF. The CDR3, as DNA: TGTGCCAGTAGTATCGGGGGGGCCTTCTCCTACGAGCAGTACTTC.

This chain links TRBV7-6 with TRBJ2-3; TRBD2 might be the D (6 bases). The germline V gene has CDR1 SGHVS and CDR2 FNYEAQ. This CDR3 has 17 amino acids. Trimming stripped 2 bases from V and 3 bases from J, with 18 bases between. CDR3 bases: TGTGCCAGCAGCTTATTCATGGCGGGGTCTGGGACAGATACGCAGTATTTT. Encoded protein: CASSLFMAGSGTDTQYF.

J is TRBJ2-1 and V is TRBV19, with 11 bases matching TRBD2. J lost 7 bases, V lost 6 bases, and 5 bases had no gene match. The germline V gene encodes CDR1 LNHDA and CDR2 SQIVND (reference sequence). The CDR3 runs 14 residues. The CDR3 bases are TGTGCCAGTAGCCGGGGACTAGCGGCAAATGAGCAGTTCTTC. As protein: CASSRGLAANEQFF.

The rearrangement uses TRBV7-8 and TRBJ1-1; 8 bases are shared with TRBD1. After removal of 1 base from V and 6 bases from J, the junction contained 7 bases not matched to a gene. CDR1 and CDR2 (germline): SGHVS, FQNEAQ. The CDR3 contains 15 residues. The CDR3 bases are TGTGCCAGCAGCTTAGACGGACAGGGCCTAGCTGAAGCTTTCTTT. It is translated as CASSLDGQGLAEAFF.

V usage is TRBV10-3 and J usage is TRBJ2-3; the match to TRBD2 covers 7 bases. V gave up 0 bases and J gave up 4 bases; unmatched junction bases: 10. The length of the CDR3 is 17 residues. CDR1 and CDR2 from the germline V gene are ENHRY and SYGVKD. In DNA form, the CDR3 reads TGTGCCATCAGTGAGTCGATGTCCGTCGCGGGGGCAGATACGCAGTATTTT. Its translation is CAISESMSVAGADTQYF.

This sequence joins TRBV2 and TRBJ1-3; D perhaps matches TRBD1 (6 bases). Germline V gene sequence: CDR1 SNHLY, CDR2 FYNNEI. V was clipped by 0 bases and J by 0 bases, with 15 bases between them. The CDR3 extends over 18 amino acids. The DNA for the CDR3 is TGTGCCAGCAGTGAAGCTCCCCCGAGGGGGTACTCTGGAAACACCATATATTTT. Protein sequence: CASSEAPPRGYSGNTIYF.

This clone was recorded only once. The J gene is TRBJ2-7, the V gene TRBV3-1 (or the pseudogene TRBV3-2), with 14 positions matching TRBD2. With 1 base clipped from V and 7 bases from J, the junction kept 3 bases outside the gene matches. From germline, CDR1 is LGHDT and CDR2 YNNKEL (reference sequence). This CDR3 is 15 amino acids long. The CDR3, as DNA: TGTGCCAGCAGCCAAGGACTAGCGGGGGGGCAAGAGCAGTACTTC. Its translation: CASSQGLAGGQEQYF.

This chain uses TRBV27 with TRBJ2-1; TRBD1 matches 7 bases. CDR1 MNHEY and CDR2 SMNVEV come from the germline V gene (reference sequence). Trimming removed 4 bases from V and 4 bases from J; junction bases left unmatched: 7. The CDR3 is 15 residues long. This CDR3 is CASSSQGREYNEQFF. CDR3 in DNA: TGTGCCAGCAGTTCACAGGGGCGCGAGTACAATGAGCAGTTCTTC.

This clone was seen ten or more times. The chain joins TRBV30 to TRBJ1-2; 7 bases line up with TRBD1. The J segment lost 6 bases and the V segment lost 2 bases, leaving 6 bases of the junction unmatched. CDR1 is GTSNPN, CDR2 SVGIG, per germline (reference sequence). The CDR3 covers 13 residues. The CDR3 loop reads CAWSKGAGNGYTF. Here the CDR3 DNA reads TGTGCCTGGAGTAAGGGGGCAGGGAATGGCTACACCTTC. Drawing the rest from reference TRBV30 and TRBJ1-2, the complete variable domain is SQTIHQWPATLVQPVGSPLSLECTVEGTSNPNLYWYRQAAGRGLQLLFYSVGIGQISSEVPQNLSASRPQDRQFILSSKKLLLSDSGFYLCAWSKGAGNGYTFGSGTRLTVV.

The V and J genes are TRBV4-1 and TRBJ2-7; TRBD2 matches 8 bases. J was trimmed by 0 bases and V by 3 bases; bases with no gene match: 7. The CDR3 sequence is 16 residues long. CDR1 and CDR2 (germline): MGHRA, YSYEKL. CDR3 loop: CASSHREGGHSYEQYF. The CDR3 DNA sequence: TGCGCCAGCAGCCACCGGGAGGGGGGGCACTCCTACGAGCAGTACTTC.

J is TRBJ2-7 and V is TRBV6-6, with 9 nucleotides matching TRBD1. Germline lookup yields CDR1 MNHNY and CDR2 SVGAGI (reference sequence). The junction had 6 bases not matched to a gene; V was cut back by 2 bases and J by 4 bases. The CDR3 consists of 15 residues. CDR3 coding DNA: TGTGCCAGCAGTTACGACAGGGGGAGACAGTACGAGCAGTACTTC. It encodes CASSYDRGRQYEQYF.

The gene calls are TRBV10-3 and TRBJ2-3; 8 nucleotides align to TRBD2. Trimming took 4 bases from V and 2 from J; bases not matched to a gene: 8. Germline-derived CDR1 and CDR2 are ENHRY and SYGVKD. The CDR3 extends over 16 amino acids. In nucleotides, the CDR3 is TGTGCCATCAGTGCCCAGGGCGGGGGGACCACAGATACGCAGTATTTT. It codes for CAISAQGGGTTDTQYF.

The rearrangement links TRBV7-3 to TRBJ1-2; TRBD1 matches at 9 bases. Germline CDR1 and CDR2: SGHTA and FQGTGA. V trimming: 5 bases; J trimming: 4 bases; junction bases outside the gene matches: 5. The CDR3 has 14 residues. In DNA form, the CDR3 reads TGTGCCAGCAGCCCTGGACAGGGGCTCTATGGCTACACCTTC. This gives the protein CASSPGQGLYGYTF.

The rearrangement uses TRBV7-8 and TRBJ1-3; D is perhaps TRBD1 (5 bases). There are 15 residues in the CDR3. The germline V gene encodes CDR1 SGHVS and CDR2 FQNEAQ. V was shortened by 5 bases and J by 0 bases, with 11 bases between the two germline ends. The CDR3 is CASSPGDHSGNTIYF. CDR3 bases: TGTGCCAGCAGCCCGGGGGATCACTCTGGAAACACCATATATTTT.

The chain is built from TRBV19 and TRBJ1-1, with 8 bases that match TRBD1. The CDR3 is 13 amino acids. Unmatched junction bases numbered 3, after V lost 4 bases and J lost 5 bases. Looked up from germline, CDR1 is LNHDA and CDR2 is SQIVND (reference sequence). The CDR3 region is CASSNRGRTEAFF. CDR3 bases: TGTGCCAGTAGTAACAGGGGGAGGACTGAAGCTTTCTTT.

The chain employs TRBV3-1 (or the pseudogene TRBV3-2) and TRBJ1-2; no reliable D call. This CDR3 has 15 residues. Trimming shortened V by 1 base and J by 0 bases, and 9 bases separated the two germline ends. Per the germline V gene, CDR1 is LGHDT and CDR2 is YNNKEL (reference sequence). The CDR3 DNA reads TGTGCCAGCAGCCAAGGGGCATTAGCTAACTATGGCTACACCTTC. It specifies CASSQGALANYGYTF.